A selection of T cell receptor beta chains follows, all from one sample in a study of blood T cells in healthy people across ages. Using its own MiXCR run on the 5' RACE reads, TCRdb lists one record per CDR3 protein. The data show about 400,000 distinct CDR3 sequences, roughly half seen once. What was sequenced was blood. These receptors were obtained from a man between 60 and 75 years old in good health. CDR3s include the opening cysteine and the closing phenylalanine or tryptophan. A D gene is named only where the DNA matches it firmly. Only part of the rows carry a size: once, few, many, or a class if the clone is expanded.

J gene: TRBJ2-5
clone size: few
D gene: NA
V gene: TRBV28
CDR3 DNA: TGTGCCAGCAGTTCAGGGGGAACAGGTGGGGGGGAGACCCAGTACTTC
CDR3 protein: CASSSGGTGGGETQYF

J gene: TRBJ1-2
clone size: NA
D gene: NA
V gene: TRBV18
CDR3 DNA: TGTGCCAGCTCACCAGAGTTGGGCTATGGCTACACCTTC
CDR3 protein: CASSPELGYGYTF

J gene: TRBJ1-1
clone size: NA
D gene: NA
V gene: TRBV7-9
CDR3 DNA: TGTGCCAGCAGCTTACCAGGGATCGAAAGGGCTTTCTTT
CDR3 protein: CASSLPGIERAFF

J gene: TRBJ1-2
clone size: NA
D gene: NA
V gene: TRBV12-3/TRBV12-4
CDR3 DNA: TGTGCCAGCAGGGACCGCGGGACCGTCCGCTACACCTTC
CDR3 protein: CASRDRGTVRYTF

J gene: TRBJ1-2
clone size: few
D gene: NA
V gene: TRBV15
CDR3 DNA: TGTGCCACCAGCGACGGATCTAACTATGGCTACACCTTC
CDR3 protein: CATSDGSNYGYTF

J gene: TRBJ1-5
clone size: few
D gene: NA
V gene: TRBV7-2
CDR3 DNA: TGTGCCAGCAGCTTAGGGGGTTTCGGACAGCCCCAGCATTTT
CDR3 protein: CASSLGGFGQPQHF

J gene: TRBJ2-3
clone size: few
D gene: NA
V gene: TRBV9
CDR3 DNA: TGTGCCAGCAGCGTAGGGGCCCTTCAGGGAATCACAGATACGCAGTATTTT
CDR3 protein: CASSVGALQGITDTQYF

J gene: TRBJ1-4
clone size: NA
D gene: NA
V gene: TRBV7-6
CDR3 DNA: TGTGCCAGCAGCTTAGCCGGGGGTGGAACTAATGAAAAACTGTTTTTT
CDR3 protein: CASSLAGGGTNEKLFF

J gene: TRBJ2-7
clone size: NA
D gene: NA
V gene: TRBV20-1
CDR3 DNA: TGCAGTGCCCCGGGGGACGGCGCCTACAATGAGCAGTACTTC
CDR3 protein: CSAPGDGAYNEQYF

J gene: TRBJ2-7
clone size: NA
D gene: NA
V gene: TRBV27
CDR3 DNA: TGTGCCAGCAGTAGGCCCCCCCTAGGCGAGCAGTACTTC
CDR3 protein: CASSRPPLGEQYF

J gene: TRBJ2-7
clone size: few
D gene: NA
V gene: TRBV28
CDR3 DNA: TGTGCCAGCAGCGAACCCCAGGGGAAGGGGAGATTCGAGCAGTACTTC
CDR3 protein: CASSEPQGKGRFEQYF

J gene: TRBJ2-1
clone size: NA
D gene: TRBD2
V gene: TRBV7-8
CDR3 DNA: TGTGCCAGCAGCTTAAGGGAGGGTGCCTACAATGAGCAGTTCTTC
CDR3 protein: CASSLREGAYNEQFF

J gene: TRBJ2-7
clone size: many
D gene: NA
V gene: TRBV5-1
CDR3 DNA: TGCGCCAGCAGCTTGGTAGCCGGATCCTACGAGCAGTACTTC
CDR3 protein: CASSLVAGSYEQYF

J gene: TRBJ2-5
clone size: NA
D gene: TRBD1
V gene: TRBV10-1
CDR3 DNA: TGCGCCAGCACCGACAGGGTCCAAGAGACCCAGTACTTC
CDR3 protein: CASTDRVQETQYF

J gene: TRBJ2-6
clone size: once
D gene: NA
V gene: TRBV18
CDR3 DNA: TGTGCCAGCTCACGGGACAAGGTAAACTCTGGGGCCAACGTCCTGACTTTC
CDR3 protein: CASSRDKVNSGANVLTF

J gene: TRBJ2-3
clone size: NA
D gene: NA
V gene: TRBV7-9
CDR3 DNA: TGTGCCAGCAGCTCCCAGCCTGGATTAGCAGATACGCAGTATTTT
CDR3 protein: CASSSQPGLADTQYF

J gene: TRBJ2-5
clone size: many
D gene: NA
V gene: TRBV4-1
CDR3 DNA: TGCGCCAGCAGCCGTTTGGAGACGGAGACCCAGTACTTC
CDR3 protein: CASSRLETETQYF

J gene: TRBJ1-4
clone size: NA
D gene: NA
V gene: TRBV2
CDR3 DNA: TGTGCCAGCAGTAACAGGGCAACTAATGAAAAACTGTTTTTT
CDR3 protein: CASSNRATNEKLFF

J gene: TRBJ2-5
clone size: NA
D gene: TRBD2
V gene: TRBV7-2
CDR3 DNA: TGTGCCAGCAGCATATGGACTAGTGAGACCCAGTACTTC
CDR3 protein: CASSIWTSETQYF

J gene: TRBJ1-5
clone size: NA
D gene: NA
V gene: TRBV20-1
CDR3 DNA: TGCAGTGCCTCGACAGGAGTCTATAGCAATCAGCCCCAGCATTTT
CDR3 protein: CSASTGVYSNQPQHF

J gene: TRBJ2-1
clone size: many
D gene: TRBD1
V gene: TRBV6-1
CDR3 DNA: TGTGCCAGCAGTGAATTCACAGGGGTATATGAGCAGTTCTTC
CDR3 protein: CASSEFTGVYEQFF

J gene: TRBJ2-7
clone size: NA
D gene: NA
V gene: TRBV7-2
CDR3 DNA: TGTGCCAGCAGCCTAAACCCCCTTATCTCCGAGCAGTACTTC
CDR3 protein: CASSLNPLISEQYF

J gene: TRBJ2-7
clone size: NA
D gene: NA
V gene: TRBV6-2/TRBV6-3
CDR3 DNA: TGTGCCAGCAGTTACTGGGGGGGCGACCCCCGCTACGAGCAGTACTTC
CDR3 protein: CASSYWGGDPRYEQYF

J gene: TRBJ2-6
clone size: many
D gene: NA
V gene: TRBV9
CDR3 DNA: TGTGCCAGCAGCGTCTCACACGGCACCTTAGGGGCCAACGTCCTGACTTTC
CDR3 protein: CASSVSHGTLGANVLTF